The sequence of this T cell receptor (beta chain) was determined in a study of identical twins. Findings of the study overall: Conclusions were drawn cross-sectionally by statistical analysis, without following the same donors.

Regarding this clonotype: Its matching antigen is unknown.

TCRdb independently ran MiXCR on the 5' RACE reads; one entry per CDR3 protein. The data show about 920,000 distinct CDR3 sequences, with around 12% seen just once and around 1.5% held by the top ten. This sample also appeared in a second study, on yellow fever vaccine responses in identical twins.

The sample taken for sequencing was PBMCs. The receptor's source is a woman younger than 30 in good health.

The CDR3 DNA is TGTGCCACCAGCAGAGTCGGCGTCGCGGAAGGTACGCAGTATTTT. Protein product: CATSRVGVAEGTQYF. The chain has TRBV15 and TRBJ2-3, with D hard to call. V was trimmed by 1 base and J by 8 bases, leaving 16 bases between them. The germline V gene encodes CDR1 LNHNV and CDR2 YYDKDF (reference sequence). The CDR3 totals 15 residues.